This T cell receptor beta chain stems from a study of shared clonotypes between healthy human individuals. Sequencing was performed with immunoSEQ multiplex PCR; in TCRdb, only in-frame clones are kept and a portion is missing. This sample carries hundreds of thousands of clones, roughly 77% of them seen once, and the ten largest clones take approximately 13%. This clone occurred a few times. The CDR3 totals 14 residues. Trimming cost V 6 bases and J 5 bases; bases outside gene matches: 9. Germline loops: CDR1 MDHEN, CDR2 SYDVKM. Sample: PBMCs. This rearrangement joins TRBV28 to TRBJ2-5, with 7 bases fitting TRBD1. The source is a woman in her 40s in good health. Some clones in this sample may be carry-over from other donors' samples. Here the CDR3 DNA reads TGTGCCAGCAGGCCCACTACAGGGGTGGAGACCCAGTACTTC. The encoded protein is CASRPTTGVETQYF.